The clone carrying this TCR beta chain has ten or more counts. Its antigen remains unknown. This specimen comes from a study of CD8 T cells in ankylosing spondylitis. A quantitative 5'-RACE method, one with molecular barcodes, was used to make TCR beta libraries. TCRdb re-called the 5' RACE reads through MiXCR, storing one row per CDR3 protein. The sample includes around 150,000 distinct CDR3 sequences, approximately 10% of them seen just once. CDR1 is LGHDT and CDR2 is YNNKEL in the germline V gene (reference sequence). This CDR3 is 15 amino acids long. With 6 bases clipped from V and 3 bases from J, the junction kept 7 bases outside the gene matches. Study findings and constraints: For ankylosing spondylitis blood, a TCR beta motif of seven to nine highly homologous variants appeared characteristic. In ankylosing spondylitis patients, matched synovial fluid reportedly showed significant enrichment of disease-linked clones. Clones that were linked to disease were CD8+ and were relatively rare in peripheral blood.

This chain uses TRBV3-1 with TRBJ2-1, with TRBD2 identical over 8 bases. Specimen: blood, either unsorted or a sorted T cell fraction (not recorded which). The sequence was obtained from a male donor with ankylosing spondylitis or in good health (not recorded which). The CDR3 coding sequence is TGTGCCAGCAGTGCATCAGCGGGGGTCTACAATGAGCAGTTCTTC. Encoded protein: CASSASAGVYNEQFF.